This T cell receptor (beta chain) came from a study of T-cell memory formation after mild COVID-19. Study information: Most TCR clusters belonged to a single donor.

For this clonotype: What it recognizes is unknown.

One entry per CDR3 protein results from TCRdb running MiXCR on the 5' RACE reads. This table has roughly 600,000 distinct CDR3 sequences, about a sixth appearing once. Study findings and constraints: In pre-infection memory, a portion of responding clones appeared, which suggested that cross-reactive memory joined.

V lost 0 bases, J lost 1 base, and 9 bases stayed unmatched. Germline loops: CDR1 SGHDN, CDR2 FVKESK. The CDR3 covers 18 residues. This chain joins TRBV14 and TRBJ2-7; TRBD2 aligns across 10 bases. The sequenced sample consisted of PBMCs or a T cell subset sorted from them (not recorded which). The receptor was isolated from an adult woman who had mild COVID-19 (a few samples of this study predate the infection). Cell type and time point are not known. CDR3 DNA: TGTGCCAGCAGCCAAGACTCCCATCTAGCGGGGGAGTCCTACGAGCAGTACTTC. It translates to CASSQDSHLAGESYEQYF.